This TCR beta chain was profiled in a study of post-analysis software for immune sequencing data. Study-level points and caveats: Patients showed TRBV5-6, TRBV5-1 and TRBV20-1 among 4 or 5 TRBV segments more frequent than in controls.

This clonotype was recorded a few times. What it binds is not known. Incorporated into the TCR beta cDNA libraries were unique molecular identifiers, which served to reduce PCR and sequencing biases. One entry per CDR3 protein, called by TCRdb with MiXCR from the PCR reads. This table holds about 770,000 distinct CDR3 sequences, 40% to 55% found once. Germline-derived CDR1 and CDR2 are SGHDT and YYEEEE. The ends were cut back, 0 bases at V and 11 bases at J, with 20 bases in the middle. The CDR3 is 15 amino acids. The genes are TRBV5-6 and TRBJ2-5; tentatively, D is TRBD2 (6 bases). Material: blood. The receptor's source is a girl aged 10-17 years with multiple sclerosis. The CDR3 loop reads CASSLEFSGGREQYF. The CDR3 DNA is TGTGCCAGCAGCTTGGAGTTTTCCGGGGGAAGGGAGCAGTACTTC.